The 25 T cell receptor beta chains reported below all come from one sample, sequenced in a study of blood T cell repertoires in COVID-19. This table comes from immunoSEQ multiplex PCR, and its TCRdb copy is limited to in-frame clones, with some not included. Among about 250,000 clones listed, 65% to 85% were seen once. Source material: peripheral blood. The receptors come from an elderly man with acute or convalescent COVID-19.

This clone showed up just once. The chain has TRBV28 and TRBJ2-5; 11 nucleotides align to TRBD1. The CDR3 contains 13 residues. Germline loops: CDR1 MDHEN, CDR2 SYDVKM. V gave up 8 bases and J gave up 3 bases; unmatched junction bases: 2. The CDR3 DNA follows: TGTGCCAGCGGGGACAGGGGGAAAGAGACCCAGTACTTC. It codes for CASGDRGKETQYF.

The chain links TRBV15 to TRBJ1-2, with TRBD1 as a possible D gene (6 bases). Germline lookup yields CDR1 LNHNV and CDR2 YYDKDF (reference sequence). This CDR3 region has 14 residues. V lost 0 bases to trimming and J lost 7 bases, with 12 bases between them. The CDR3 DNA reads as TGTGCCACCAGCAGAGATTCGGGGGGCGGTGGCTACACCTTC. It specifies CATSRDSGGGGYTF.

This sequence joins TRBV10-3 and TRBJ2-3; no firm D call. The CDR3 is 13 residues long. The germline CDR1 and CDR2 sequences are ENHRY and SYGVKD. V dropped 8 bases and J dropped 5 bases, with 14 bases sitting between them. The CDR3 sequence is CAISPPLIDTQYF. CDR3 in DNA: TGTGCCATCTCCCCCCCTTTAATAGATACGCAGTATTTT.

This clone has just one count. CDR3 nucleotide sequence: TGTGCCAGCAGTTTGCGCCGCCGGGAGAACACTGAAGCTTTCTTT. This codes for CASSLRRRENTEAFF. The rearrangement uses TRBV27 and TRBJ1-1; D not certain. The CDR3 length is 15 residues. Looked up from germline, CDR1 is MNHEY and CDR2 is SMNVEV (reference sequence). V lost 3 bases to trimming and J lost 1 base, with 12 bases between them.

The genes are TRBV7-8 and TRBJ1-6, with TRBD1 matching 7 bases. This CDR3 contains 18 residues. Germline assignment: CDR1 SGHVS and CDR2 FQNEAQ. V lost 3 bases, J lost 9 bases, and 17 bases stayed unmatched. The CDR3 loop is CASSFLFDRGQRVSPLHF. The CDR3 DNA follows: TGTGCCAGCAGCTTTTTATTCGATCGGGGACAGAGAGTTTCACCCCTCCACTTT.

The rearrangement uses TRBV5-1 and TRBJ1-1; tentative D call: TRBD1 (5 bases). The CDR3 sequence is 14 residues long. In germline, CDR1 is SGHRS, CDR2 YFSETQ. The V and J ends lost 0 bases and 2 bases respectively, with 8 bases between them. The CDR3 reads CASSLGQTNTEAFF. The CDR3 nucleotides are TGCGCCAGCAGCTTGGGACAGACAAACACTGAAGCTTTCTTT.

This chain links TRBV18 with TRBJ1-2, with 7 bases fitting TRBD1. Per the germline V gene, CDR1 is KGHSH and CDR2 is LQKENI. This CDR3 is 15 amino acids long. V lost 3 bases, J lost 2 bases, and 6 bases stayed unmatched. As DNA, the CDR3 is TGTGCCAGCTCACCGGGGGACAGAAAAAACTATGGCTACACCTTC. Translated: CASSPGDRKNYGYTF.

V and J are TRBV19 and TRBJ2-7, with 10 bases fitting TRBD1. In germline, CDR1 is LNHDA, CDR2 SQIVND (reference sequence). The CDR3 sequence is 14 residues long. The V gene end was trimmed by 5 bases and the J gene end by 3 bases; junction bases not matched to a gene: 4. This CDR3 reads CASSSGTGVYEQYF. CDR3 sequence (DNA): TGTGCCAGTAGTTCCGGGACAGGGGTCTACGAGCAGTACTTC.

V is TRBV12-3 or TRBV12-4 and J is TRBJ1-5; no firm D call. V lost 2 bases, J lost 6 bases, and 8 bases lay in between. CDR3 length: 13 residues. CDR3 amino acids: CASSLTVGQPQHF. The DNA for the CDR3 is TGTGCCAGCAGTTTAACCGTCGGTCAGCCCCAGCATTTT.

This rearrangement joins TRBV20-1 to TRBJ1-5; 7 bases are a match to TRBD1. Germline values: CDR1 DFQATT, CDR2 SNEGSKA (reference sequence). This CDR3 spans 15 amino acids. Trimming removed 3 bases from V and 11 bases from J; junction bases left unmatched: 16. The CDR3 DNA reads TGCAGTGCTAGTCAGAACAGGGGACAGCTCCAGGCCCAGCATTTT. Amino acid sequence: CSASQNRGQLQAQHF.

The chain employs TRBV9 and TRBJ2-2, with 7 bases that match TRBD2. V shed 0 bases and J 5 bases; nucleotides not matched to a gene: 4. This CDR3 has 15 amino acids. Germline V lookup: CDR1 SGDLS, CDR2 YYNGEE. In DNA form, the CDR3 reads TGTGCCAGCAGCGTAGGACTAGCTCGGACCGGGGAGCTGTTTTTT. Residues: CASSVGLARTGELFF.

The genes are TRBV7-9 and TRBJ2-5; D is uncertain. The CDR3 runs 13 residues. Trimming removed 1 base from V and 5 bases from J, with 8 bases in between. The germline CDR1 and CDR2 sequences are SEHNR and FQNEAQ (reference sequence). The CDR3 DNA reads as TGTGCCAGCAGCTTAGATTCGCAGGAGACCCAGTACTTC. This gives the protein CASSLDSQETQYF.

The genes are TRBV6-5 and TRBJ2-7; 14 bases line up with TRBD2. Germline V CDR1 and CDR2: MNHEY, SVGAGI. J lost 4 bases, V lost 6 bases, and 2 bases had no gene match. This CDR3 comprises 14 residues. CDR3 nucleotides: TGTGCCAGCAGGGGACTAGCGGGGGCGTACGAGCAGTACTTC. It specifies CASRGLAGAYEQYF.

CDR3 protein: CASRPGLEAGELFF. For the CDR3, the DNA is TGTGCCAGCAGGCCGGGACTAGAGGCTGGGGAGCTGTTTTTT. The V gene is TRBV6-5, the J gene TRBJ2-2, with 8 bases identical to TRBD2. The germline V gene encodes CDR1 MNHEY and CDR2 SVGAGI. This CDR3 has 14 residues. The V and J ends lost 6 bases and 8 bases, in that order; junction bases with no gene match: 8.

The chain has TRBV2 and TRBJ1-6; the match to TRBD1 covers 8 bases. The CDR3 is made up of 14 amino acids. Trimming cost V 7 bases and J 9 bases; bases outside gene matches: 8. Looked up from germline, CDR1 is SNHLY and CDR2 is FYNNEI. CDR3 amino acids: CASKKGDRGSPLHF. The CDR3 nucleotides read TGTGCCAGCAAGAAGGGAGACAGGGGTTCACCCCTCCACTTT.

In this sample, this clone turned up once. In DNA form, the CDR3 reads TGTGCCAGCAGTTATACAAGGGGCCCCTACGAGCAGTACTTC. It yields the protein CASSYTRGPYEQYF. V usage is TRBV6-2 or TRBV6-3 and J usage is TRBJ2-7; tentatively, D is TRBD1 (5 bases). Germline CDR1 is MNHEY and CDR2 is SVGEGT. The CDR3 is made up of 14 amino acids. V was trimmed by 3 bases and J by 2 bases, leaving 11 bases between them.

The rearrangement uses TRBV27 and TRBJ2-1, with 10 bases lining up with TRBD1. Trimming removed 5 bases from V and 15 bases from J; junction bases left unmatched: 10. Germline assignment: CDR1 MNHEY and CDR2 SMNVEV (reference sequence). CDR3 length: 13 residues. The CDR3 bases are TGTGCCAGCAGTCCCAACTTCCGGGACAGGGGGTTCTTC. The encoded protein is CASSPNFRDRGFF.

The chain uses TRBV18 and TRBJ2-5; 8 bases are shared with TRBD2. Germline CDR1 reads KGHSH; CDR2 reads LQKENI. CDR3 length equals 15 residues. The V and J ends lost 4 bases and 5 bases, in that order; junction bases with no gene match: 9. CDR3 coding DNA: TGTGCCAGCTCACTGATTTCCGGGGGGGATGAGACCCAGTACTTC. As protein: CASSLISGGDETQYF. Full variable domain (rest looked up from reference TRBV18 and TRBJ2-5): NAGVMQNPRHLVRRRGQEARLRCSPMKGHSHVYWYRQLPEEGLKFMVYLQKENIIDESGMPKERFSAEFPKEGPSILRIQQVVRGDSAAYFCASSLISGGDETQYFGPGTRLLVL.

The chain carries TRBV5-1 and TRBJ2-2; D not certain. The CDR3 spans 14 residues. Germline-derived CDR1 and CDR2 are SGHRS and YFSETQ. The V gene lost 1 base and the J gene lost 1 base, with 5 bases spanning the gap. The CDR3 reads CASSLTVNTGELFF. The CDR3 DNA follows: TGCGCCAGCAGCTTGACAGTGAACACCGGGGAGCTGTTTTTT.

The CDR3 spells CASSLHGSGQFF. The CDR3 coding sequence is TGTGCCAGCAGCTTACATGGGTCAGGGCAGTTCTTC. The chain carries TRBV7-8 and TRBJ2-1; D unclear. This CDR3 is built from 12 residues. Germline-derived CDR1 and CDR2 are SGHVS and FQNEAQ. The V and J ends lost 2 bases and 12 bases respectively, with 11 bases between them.

This chain joins TRBV2 and TRBJ2-5; D uncertain. Trimming shortened V by 7 bases and J by 2 bases, and 5 bases separated the two germline ends. This CDR3 is built from 11 residues. The germline V gene has CDR1 SNHLY and CDR2 FYNNEI. The CDR3 sequence: CASMRQETQYF. CDR3 bases: TGTGCCAGCATGCGACAAGAGACCCAGTACTTC. Using reference TRBV2 and TRBJ2-5 for the parts outside the CDR3, the full variable domain is EPEVTQTPSHQVTQMGQEVILRCVPISNHLYFYWYRQILGQKVEFLVSFYNNEISEKSEIFDDQFSVERPDGSNFTLKIRSTKLEDSAMYFCASMRQETQYFGPGTRLLVL.

This chain joins TRBV30 and TRBJ2-5, with D possibly being TRBD1 (6 bases). This CDR3 contains 13 residues. Germline CDR1 reads GTSNPN; CDR2 reads SVGIG (reference sequence). Trimming cost V 1 base and J 5 bases, with 11 bases left between them. CDR3 DNA sequence: TGTGCCTGGAGTGACAGGGTAGGGGAGACCCAGTACTTC. Its translation is CAWSDRVGETQYF.

The V call is TRBV7-2, the J call TRBJ1-5; 9 bases agree with TRBD1. Germline V gene data show CDR1 as SGHTA and CDR2 as FQGNSA. The length of the CDR3 is 15 residues. The V gene end was trimmed by 1 base and the J gene end by 7 bases; junction bases not matched to a gene: 5. Here the CDR3 reads CASSLEGQGQQPQHF. CDR3 sequence (DNA): TGTGCCAGCAGCTTAGAGGGACAGGGCCAACAGCCCCAGCATTTT. Based on the CDR3 plus reference TRBV7-2 and TRBJ1-5, the full variable domain is GAGVSQSPSNKVTEKGKDVELRCDPISGHTALYWYRQSLGQGLEFLIYFQGNSAPDKSGLPSDRFSAERTGGSVSTLTIQRTQQEDSAVYLCASSLEGQGQQPQHFGDGTRLSIL.

This clone was observed a handful of times. The rearrangement joins TRBV7-9 to TRBJ2-7; D uncertain. Germline V lookup: CDR1 SEHNR, CDR2 FQNEAQ (reference sequence). This CDR3 has 12 amino acids. The V end was cut by 3 bases, the J end by 5 bases, with 8 bases between. The CDR3 DNA is TGTGCCAGCAGCTTTACAGCAAACGAGCAGTACTTC. It encodes CASSFTANEQYF.

This rearrangement joins TRBV6-4 to TRBJ2-7; TRBD2 aligns across 9 bases. This CDR3 is built from 14 residues. The V gene end was trimmed by 4 bases and the J gene end by 4 bases; junction bases not matched to a gene: 5. From germline, CDR1 is MRHNA and CDR2 SNTAGT. Here the CDR3 reads CASSVVAGEYEQYF. For the CDR3, the DNA is TGTGCCAGCAGTGTGGTAGCGGGAGAATACGAGCAGTACTTC.